This T cell receptor (beta chain) was recovered during a study of blood T cell repertoires in COVID-19. For the study at large: Spain, Italy and the United States supplied samples that represented acute and convalescent COVID-19.

In the original analysis: Using reference gene primer amplification, nucleated cell counts were estimated. Some clones are missing from TCRdb's copy, which holds only in-frame ones; the method was immunoSEQ multiplex PCR. The DNA was the basis for D and trimming; V, J and clone size are from that table. The sample records some 160,000 clones, about 82% being singletons. Germline V CDR1 and CDR2: MNHNS, SASEGT. Deletions cut 1 base from V and 9 bases from J, with 12 bases between. The CDR3 covers 13 residues. The TCR sequence derives from a man aged 65 to 79 with active or convalescent COVID-19. The chain carries TRBV6-1 and TRBJ1-2; possible D gene TRBD1, 6 bases. The specimen sequenced was peripheral blood. The CDR3 region is CASSEGTGFSYTF. The CDR3 nucleotides are TGTGCCAGCAGTGAAGGTACAGGGTTTAGCTACACCTTC.